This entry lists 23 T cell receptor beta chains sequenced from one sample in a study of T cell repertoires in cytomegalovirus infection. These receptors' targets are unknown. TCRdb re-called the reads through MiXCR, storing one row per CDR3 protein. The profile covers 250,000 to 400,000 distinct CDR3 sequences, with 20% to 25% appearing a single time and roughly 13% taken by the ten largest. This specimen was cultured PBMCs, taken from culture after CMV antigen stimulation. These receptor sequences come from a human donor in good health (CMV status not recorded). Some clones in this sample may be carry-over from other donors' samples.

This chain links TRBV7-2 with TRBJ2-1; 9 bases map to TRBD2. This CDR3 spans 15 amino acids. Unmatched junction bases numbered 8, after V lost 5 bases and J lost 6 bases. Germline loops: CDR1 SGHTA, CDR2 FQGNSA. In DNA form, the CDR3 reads TGTGCCAGCAGCACCGCTAGCGGGATAATCAATGAGCAGTTCTTC. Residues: CASSTASGIINEQFF.

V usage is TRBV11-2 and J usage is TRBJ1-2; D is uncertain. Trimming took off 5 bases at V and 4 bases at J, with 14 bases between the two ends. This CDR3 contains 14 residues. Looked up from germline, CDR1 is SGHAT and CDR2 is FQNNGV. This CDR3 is CASSPRSGVYGYTF. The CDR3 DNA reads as TGTGCCAGCAGCCCCCGGTCCGGGGTCTATGGCTACACCTTC.

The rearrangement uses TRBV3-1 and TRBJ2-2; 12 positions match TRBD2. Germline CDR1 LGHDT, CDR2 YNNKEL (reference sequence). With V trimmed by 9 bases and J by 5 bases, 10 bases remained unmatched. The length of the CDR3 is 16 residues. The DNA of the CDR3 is TGTGCCAGTACCAAGACTAGCGGGAGTGGTACCGGGGAGCTGTTTTTT. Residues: CASTKTSGSGTGELFF.

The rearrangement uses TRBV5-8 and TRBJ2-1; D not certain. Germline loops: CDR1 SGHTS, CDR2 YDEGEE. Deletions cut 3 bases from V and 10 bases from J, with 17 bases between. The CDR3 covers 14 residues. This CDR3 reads CASSYATNQPEQFF. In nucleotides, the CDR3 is TGTGCCAGCAGCTACGCAACAAACCAGCCGGAGCAGTTCTTC.

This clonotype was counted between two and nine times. CDR3 DNA sequence: TGTGCCAGCAGTACCCGTTGGACTGAGTCCTACGAGCAGTACTTC. Protein sequence: CASSTRWTESYEQYF. The rearrangement joins TRBV6-8 to TRBJ2-7, with a possible D match to TRBD2 (5 bases). V was cut by 5 bases and J by 1 base, with 15 bases left in between. The germline V gene has CDR1 MNHGY and CDR2 SAAAGT. The CDR3 runs to 15 residues.

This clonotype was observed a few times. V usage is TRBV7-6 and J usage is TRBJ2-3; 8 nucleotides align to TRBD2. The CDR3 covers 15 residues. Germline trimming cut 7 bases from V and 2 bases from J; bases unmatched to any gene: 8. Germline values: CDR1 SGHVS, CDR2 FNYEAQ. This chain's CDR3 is CASILAGGPTDTQYF. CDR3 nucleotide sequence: TGTGCCAGCATTCTGGCGGGGGGACCCACAGATACGCAGTATTTT.

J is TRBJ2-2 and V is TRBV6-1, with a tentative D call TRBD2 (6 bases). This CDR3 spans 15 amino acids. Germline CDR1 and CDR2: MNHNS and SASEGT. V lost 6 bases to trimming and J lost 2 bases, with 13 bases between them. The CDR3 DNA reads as TGTGCCAGCAGCTCCGGAGGGCCCAACACCGGGGAGCTGTTTTTT. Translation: CASSSGGPNTGELFF.

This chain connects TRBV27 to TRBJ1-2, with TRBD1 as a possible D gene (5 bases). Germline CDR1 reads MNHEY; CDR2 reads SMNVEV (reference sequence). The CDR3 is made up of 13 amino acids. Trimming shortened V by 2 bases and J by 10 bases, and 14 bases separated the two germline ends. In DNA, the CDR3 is TGTGCCAGCAGTTTAGGGACCCTTGGGCCCTACACCTTC. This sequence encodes CASSLGTLGPYTF.

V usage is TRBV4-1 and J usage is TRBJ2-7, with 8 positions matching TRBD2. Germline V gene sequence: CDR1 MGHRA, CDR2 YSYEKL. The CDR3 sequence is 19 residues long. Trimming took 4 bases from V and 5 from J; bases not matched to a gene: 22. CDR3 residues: CASSRGIIRAGGANDEQYF. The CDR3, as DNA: TGCGCCAGCAGCCGCGGAATCATAAGGGCGGGGGGCGCAAACGACGAGCAGTACTTC.

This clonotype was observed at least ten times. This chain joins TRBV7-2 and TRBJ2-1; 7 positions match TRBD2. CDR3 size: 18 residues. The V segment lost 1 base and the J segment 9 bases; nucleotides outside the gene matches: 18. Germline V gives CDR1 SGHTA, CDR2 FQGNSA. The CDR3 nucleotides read TGTGCCAGCAGCTTAGGGAGGGGCGGGGGATTGGGGGATCTTGAGCAGTTCTTC. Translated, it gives CASSLGRGGGLGDLEQFF.

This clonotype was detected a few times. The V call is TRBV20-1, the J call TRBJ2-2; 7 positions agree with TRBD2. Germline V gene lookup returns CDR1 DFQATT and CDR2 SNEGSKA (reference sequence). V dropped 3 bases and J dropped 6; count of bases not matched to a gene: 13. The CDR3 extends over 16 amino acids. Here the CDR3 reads CSARDPRGGRPGELFF. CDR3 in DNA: TGCAGTGCTAGGGACCCCCGAGGCGGGAGACCCGGGGAGCTGTTTTTT.

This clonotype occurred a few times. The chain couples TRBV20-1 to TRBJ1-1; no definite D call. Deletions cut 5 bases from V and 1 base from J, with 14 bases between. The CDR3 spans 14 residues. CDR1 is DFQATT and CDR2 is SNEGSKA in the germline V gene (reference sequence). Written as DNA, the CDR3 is TGCAGTGCTGCTAAGGAGGCAAGGAACACTGAAGCTTTCTTT. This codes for CSAAKEARNTEAFF.

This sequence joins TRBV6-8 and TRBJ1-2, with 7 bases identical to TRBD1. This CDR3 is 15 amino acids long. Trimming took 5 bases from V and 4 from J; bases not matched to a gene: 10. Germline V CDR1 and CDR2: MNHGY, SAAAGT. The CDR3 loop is CASSPGTGAIYGYTF. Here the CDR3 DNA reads TGTGCCAGCAGTCCGGGCACAGGGGCAATCTATGGCTACACCTTC.

The CDR3 nucleotides are TGTGCCAGTACCCGACAGGGGACCGGGGAGCTGTTTTTT. It translates to CASTRQGTGELFF. V usage is TRBV19 and J usage is TRBJ2-2, with 8 bases aligning to TRBD1. Germline-derived CDR1 and CDR2 are LNHDA and SQIVND (reference sequence). The CDR3 totals 13 residues. J was trimmed by 5 bases and V by 7 bases; bases with no gene match: 3.

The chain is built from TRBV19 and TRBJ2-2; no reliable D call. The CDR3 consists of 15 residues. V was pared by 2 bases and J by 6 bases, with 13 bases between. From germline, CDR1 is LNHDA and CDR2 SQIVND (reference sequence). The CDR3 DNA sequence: TGTGCCAGTAGTATAAGGACCCCGAGTGCCGGGGAGCTGTTTTTT. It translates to CASSIRTPSAGELFF.

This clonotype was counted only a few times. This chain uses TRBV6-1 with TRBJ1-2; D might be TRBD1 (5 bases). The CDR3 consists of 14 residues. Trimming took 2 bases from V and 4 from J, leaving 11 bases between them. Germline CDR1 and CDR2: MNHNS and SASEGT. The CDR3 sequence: CASSESGGTYGYTF. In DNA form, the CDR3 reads TGTGCCAGCAGTGAATCGGGGGGTACCTATGGCTACACCTTC.

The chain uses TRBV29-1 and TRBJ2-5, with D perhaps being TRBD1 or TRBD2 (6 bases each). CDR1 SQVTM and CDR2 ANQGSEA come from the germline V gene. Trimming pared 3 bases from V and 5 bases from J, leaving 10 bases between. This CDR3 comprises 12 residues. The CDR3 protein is CSVDGGEETQYF. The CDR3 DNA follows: TGCAGCGTTGACGGGGGCGAGGAGACCCAGTACTTC.

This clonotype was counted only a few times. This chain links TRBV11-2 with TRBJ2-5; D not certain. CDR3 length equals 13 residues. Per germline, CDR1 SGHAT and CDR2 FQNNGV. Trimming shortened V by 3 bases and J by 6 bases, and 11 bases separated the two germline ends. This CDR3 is CASSLALPQTQYF. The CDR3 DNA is TGTGCCAGCAGCTTGGCCCTCCCCCAGACCCAGTACTTC.

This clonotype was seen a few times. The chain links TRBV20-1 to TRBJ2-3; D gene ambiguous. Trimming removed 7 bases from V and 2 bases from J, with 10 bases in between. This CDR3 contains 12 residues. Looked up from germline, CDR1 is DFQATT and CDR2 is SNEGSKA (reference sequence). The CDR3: CSVGTNTDTQYF. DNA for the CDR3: TGCAGTGTTGGTACAAACACAGATACGCAGTATTTT.

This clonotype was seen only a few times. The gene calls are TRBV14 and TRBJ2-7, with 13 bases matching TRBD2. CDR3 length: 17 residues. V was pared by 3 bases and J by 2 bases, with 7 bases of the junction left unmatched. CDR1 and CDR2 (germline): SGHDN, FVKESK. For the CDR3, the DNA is TGTGCCAGCAGCCACGGAAGTGGACTAGCGGGAGCCTACGAGCAGTACTTC. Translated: CASSHGSGLAGAYEQYF.

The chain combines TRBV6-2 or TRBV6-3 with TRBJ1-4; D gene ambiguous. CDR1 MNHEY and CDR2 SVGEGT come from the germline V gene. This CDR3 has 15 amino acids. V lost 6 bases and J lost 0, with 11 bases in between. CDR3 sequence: CASSAYSATNEKLFF. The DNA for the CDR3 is TGTGCCAGCAGCGCGTACAGTGCAACTAATGAAAAACTGTTTTTT.

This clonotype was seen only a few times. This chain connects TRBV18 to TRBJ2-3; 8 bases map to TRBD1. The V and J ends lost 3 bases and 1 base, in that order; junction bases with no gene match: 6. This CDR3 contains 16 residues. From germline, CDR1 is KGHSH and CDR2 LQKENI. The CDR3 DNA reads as TGTGCCAGCTCACCCATCAGGGGGCTTGGCACAGATACGCAGTATTTT. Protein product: CASSPIRGLGTDTQYF.

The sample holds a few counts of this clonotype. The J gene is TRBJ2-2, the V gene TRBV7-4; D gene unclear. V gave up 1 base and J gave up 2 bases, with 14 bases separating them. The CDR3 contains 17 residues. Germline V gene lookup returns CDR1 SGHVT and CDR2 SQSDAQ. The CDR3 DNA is TGTGCCAGCAGCTTAGGGGTCACGGATGCAAACACCGGGGAGCTGTTTTTT. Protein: CASSLGVTDANTGELFF.